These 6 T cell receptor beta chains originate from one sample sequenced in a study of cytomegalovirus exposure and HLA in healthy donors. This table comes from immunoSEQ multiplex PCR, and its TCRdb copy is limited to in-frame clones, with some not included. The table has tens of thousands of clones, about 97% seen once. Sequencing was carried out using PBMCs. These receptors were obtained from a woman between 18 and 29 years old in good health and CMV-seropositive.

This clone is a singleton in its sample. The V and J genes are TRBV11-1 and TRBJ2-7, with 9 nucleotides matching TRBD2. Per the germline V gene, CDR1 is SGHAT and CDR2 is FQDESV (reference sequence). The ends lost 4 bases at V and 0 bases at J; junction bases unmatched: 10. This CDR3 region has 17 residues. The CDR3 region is CASSSPTWREGSYEQYF. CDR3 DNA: TGTGCCAGCAGCTCCCCTACTTGGCGGGAGGGCTCCTACGAGCAGTACTTC.

The CDR3 region has the DNA TGTGCCAGCAGCAGCCTAGCGGGAGGGCTCCCGGGCACAGATACGCAGTATTTT. Amino acid sequence: CASSSLAGGLPGTDTQYF. V is TRBV9 and J is TRBJ2-3, with 12 bases lining up with TRBD2. V shed 4 bases and J 1 base; nucleotides not matched to a gene: 10. Germline CDR1 and CDR2: SGDLS and YYNGEE. CDR3 length: 18 residues.

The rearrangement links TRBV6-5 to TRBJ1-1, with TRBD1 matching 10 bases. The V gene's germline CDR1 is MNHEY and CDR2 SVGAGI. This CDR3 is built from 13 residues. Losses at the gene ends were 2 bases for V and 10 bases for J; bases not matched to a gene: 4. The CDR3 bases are TGTGCCAGCAGTTACACCCGGACAGGGGGAGCTTTCTTT. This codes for CASSYTRTGGAFF.

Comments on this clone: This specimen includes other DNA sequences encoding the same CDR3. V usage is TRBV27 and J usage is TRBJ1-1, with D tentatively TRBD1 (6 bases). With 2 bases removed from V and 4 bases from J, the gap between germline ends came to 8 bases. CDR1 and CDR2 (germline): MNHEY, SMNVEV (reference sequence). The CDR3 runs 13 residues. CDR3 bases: TGTGCCAGCAGTTTAAGGGGGAGCACTGAAGCTTTCTTT. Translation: CASSLRGSTEAFF.

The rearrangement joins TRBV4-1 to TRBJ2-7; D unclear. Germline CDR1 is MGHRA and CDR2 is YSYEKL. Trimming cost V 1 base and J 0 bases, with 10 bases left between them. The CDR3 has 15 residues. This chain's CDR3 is CASSQGVQDSYEQYF. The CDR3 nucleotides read TGCGCCAGCAGCCAAGGGGTTCAGGACTCCTACGAGCAGTACTTC.

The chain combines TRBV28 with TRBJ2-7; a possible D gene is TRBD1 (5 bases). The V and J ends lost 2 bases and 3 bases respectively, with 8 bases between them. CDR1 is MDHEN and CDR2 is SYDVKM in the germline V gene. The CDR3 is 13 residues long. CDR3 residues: CASSLTGDYEQYF. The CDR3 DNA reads TGTGCCAGCAGTTTAACAGGCGACTACGAGCAGTACTTC.